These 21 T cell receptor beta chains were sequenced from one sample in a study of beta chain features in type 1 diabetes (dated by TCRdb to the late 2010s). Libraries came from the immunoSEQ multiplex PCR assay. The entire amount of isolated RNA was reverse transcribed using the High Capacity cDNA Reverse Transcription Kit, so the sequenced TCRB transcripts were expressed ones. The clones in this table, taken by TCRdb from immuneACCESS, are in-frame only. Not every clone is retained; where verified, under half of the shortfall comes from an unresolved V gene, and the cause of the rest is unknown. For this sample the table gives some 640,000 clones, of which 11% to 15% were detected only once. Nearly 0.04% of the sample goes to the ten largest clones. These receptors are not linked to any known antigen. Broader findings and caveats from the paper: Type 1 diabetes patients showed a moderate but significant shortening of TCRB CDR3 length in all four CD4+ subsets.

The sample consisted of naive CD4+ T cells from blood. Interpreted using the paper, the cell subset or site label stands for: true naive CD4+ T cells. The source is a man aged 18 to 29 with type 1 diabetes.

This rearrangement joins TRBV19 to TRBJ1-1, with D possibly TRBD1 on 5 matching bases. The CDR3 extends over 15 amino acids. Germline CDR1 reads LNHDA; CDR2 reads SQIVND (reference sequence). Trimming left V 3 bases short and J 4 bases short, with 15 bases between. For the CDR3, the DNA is TGTGCCAGTAGTATTGAAGGCAGGGTGGGCACTGAAGCTTTCTTT. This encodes CASSIEGRVGTEAFF.

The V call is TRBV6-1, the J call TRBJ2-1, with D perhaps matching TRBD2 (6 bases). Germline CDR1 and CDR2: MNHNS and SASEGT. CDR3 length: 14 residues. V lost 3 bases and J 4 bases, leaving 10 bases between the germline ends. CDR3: CASSDGGGYNEQFF. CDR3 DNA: TGTGCCAGCAGTGACGGGGGAGGATACAATGAGCAGTTCTTC.

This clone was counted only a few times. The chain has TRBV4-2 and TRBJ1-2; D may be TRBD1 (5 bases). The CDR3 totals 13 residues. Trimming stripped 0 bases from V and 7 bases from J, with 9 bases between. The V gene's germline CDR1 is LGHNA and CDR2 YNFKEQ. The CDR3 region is CASSQDQGGGYTF. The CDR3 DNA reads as TGTGCCAGCAGCCAAGATCAGGGCGGTGGCTACACCTTC.

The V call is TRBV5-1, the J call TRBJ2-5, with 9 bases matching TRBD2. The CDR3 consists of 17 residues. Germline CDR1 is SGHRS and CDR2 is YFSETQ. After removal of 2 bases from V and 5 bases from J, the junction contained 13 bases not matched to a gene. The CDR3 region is CASSFRLAGPRGETQYF. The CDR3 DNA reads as TGCGCCAGCAGCTTTCGCCTAGCGGGGCCCCGGGGGGAGACCCAGTACTTC.

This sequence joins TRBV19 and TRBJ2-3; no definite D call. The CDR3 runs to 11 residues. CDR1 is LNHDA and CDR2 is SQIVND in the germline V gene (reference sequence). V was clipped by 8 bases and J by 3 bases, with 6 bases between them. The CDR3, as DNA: TGTGCCAGTGCCTCAACAGATACGCAGTATTTT. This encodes CASASTDTQYF. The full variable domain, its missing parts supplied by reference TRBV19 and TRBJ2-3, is DGGITQSPKYLFRKEGQNVTLSCEQNLNHDAMYWYRQDPGQGLRLIYYSQIVNDFQKGDIAEGYSVSREKKESFPLTVTSAQKNPTAFYLCASASTDTQYFGPGTRLTVL.

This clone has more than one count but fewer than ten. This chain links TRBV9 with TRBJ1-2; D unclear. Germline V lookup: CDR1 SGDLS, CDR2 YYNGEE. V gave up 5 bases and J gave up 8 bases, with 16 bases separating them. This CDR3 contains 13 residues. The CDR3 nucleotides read TGTGCCAGCAGGATATACGACCGCGGCGGCTACACCTTC. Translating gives CASRIYDRGGYTF.

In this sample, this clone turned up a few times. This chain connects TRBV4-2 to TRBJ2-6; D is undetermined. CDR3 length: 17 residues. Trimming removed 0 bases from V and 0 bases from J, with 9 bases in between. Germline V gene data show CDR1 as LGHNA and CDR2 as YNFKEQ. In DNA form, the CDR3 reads TGTGCCAGCAGCCAAGAAGGGCACCGCTCTGGGGCCAACGTCCTGACTTTC. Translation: CASSQEGHRSGANVLTF.

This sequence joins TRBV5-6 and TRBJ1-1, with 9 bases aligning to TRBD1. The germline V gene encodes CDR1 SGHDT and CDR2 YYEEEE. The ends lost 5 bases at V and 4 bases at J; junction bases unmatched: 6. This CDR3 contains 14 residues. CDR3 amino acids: CASSEQGAFTEAFF. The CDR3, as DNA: TGTGCCAGCAGTGAACAGGGGGCGTTCACTGAAGCTTTCTTT.

CDR3 residues: CAWSGPGTATGNTIYF. CDR3 coding DNA: TGTGCCTGGAGTGGCCCGGGGACCGCCACTGGAAACACCATATATTTT. V is TRBV30 and J is TRBJ1-3, with a tentative D call TRBD1 (5 bases). Trimming removed 1 base at V and 2 bases at J, with 15 bases between. CDR1 and CDR2 from the germline V gene are GTSNPN and SVGIG (reference sequence). CDR3 size: 16 residues. The full variable domain, rest sourced from reference TRBV30 and TRBJ1-3, is SQTIHQWPATLVQPVGSPLSLECTVEGTSNPNLYWYRQAAGRGLQLLFYSVGIGQISSEVPQNLSASRPQDRQFILSSKKLLLSDSGFYLCAWSGPGTATGNTIYFGEGSWLTVV.

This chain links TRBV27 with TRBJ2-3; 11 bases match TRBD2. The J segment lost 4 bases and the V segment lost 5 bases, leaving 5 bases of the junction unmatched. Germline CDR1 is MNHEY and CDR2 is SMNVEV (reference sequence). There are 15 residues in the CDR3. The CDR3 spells CASSPLAGGSDTQYF. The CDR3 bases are TGTGCCAGCAGTCCTCTAGCGGGAGGATCAGATACGCAGTATTTT.

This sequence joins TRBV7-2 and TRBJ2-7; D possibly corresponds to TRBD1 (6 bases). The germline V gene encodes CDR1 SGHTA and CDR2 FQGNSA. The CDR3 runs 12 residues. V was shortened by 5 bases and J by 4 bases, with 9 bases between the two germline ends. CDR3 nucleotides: TGTGCCAGCAGCATTCAGGGGTACGAGCAGTACTTC. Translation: CASSIQGYEQYF. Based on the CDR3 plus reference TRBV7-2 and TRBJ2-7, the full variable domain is GAGVSQSPSNKVTEKGKDVELRCDPISGHTALYWYRQSLGQGLEFLIYFQGNSAPDKSGLPSDRFSAERTGGSVSTLTIQRTQQEDSAVYLCASSIQGYEQYFGPGTRLTVT.

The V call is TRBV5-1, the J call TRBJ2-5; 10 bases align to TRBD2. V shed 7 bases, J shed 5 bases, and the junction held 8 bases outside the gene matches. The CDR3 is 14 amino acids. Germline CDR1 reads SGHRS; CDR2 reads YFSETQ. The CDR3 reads CASDESGGAETQYF. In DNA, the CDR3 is TGCGCCAGCGACGAAAGCGGGGGGGCCGAGACCCAGTACTTC.

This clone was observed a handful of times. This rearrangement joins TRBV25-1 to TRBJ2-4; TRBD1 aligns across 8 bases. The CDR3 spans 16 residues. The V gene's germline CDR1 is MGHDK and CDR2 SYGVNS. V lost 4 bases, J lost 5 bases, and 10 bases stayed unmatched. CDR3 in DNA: TGTGCCAGCAGTGGGACAGGGCGCCGAGCTGAAAACATTCAGTACTTC. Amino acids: CASSGTGRRAENIQYF.

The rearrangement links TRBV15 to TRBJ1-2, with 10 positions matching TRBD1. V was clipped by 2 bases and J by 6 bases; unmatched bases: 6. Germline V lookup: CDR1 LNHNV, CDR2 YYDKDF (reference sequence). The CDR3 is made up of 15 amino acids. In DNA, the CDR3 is TGTGCCACCAGCAGACCCGGGACAGGGGCAAATGGCTACACCTTC. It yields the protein CATSRPGTGANGYTF.

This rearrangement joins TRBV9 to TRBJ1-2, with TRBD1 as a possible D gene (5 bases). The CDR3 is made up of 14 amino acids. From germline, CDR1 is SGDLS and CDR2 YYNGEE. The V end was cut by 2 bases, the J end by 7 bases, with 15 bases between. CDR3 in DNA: TGTGCCAGCAGCGTCTCGGGGCAGCCCGCTGGCTACACCTTC. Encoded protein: CASSVSGQPAGYTF.

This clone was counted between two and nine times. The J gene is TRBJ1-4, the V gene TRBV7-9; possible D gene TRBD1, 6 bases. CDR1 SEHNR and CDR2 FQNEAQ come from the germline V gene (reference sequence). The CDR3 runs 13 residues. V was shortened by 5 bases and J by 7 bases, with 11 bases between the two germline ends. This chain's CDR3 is CASSQGTAEKLFF. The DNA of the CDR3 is TGTGCCAGCAGCCAGGGGACGGCTGAAAAACTGTTTTTT.

CDR3 protein: CAWSPGLAPAPFF. Here the CDR3 DNA reads TGTGCCTGGAGTCCAGGACTAGCGCCCGCGCCGTTCTTC. The rearrangement joins TRBV30 to TRBJ2-1, with TRBD2 matching over 9 bases. The CDR3 extends over 13 amino acids. Germline values: CDR1 GTSNPN, CDR2 SVGIG (reference sequence). V was clipped by 2 bases and J by 15 bases; unmatched bases: 11. The entire variable domain, with the rest obtained from reference TRBV30 and TRBJ2-1, is as follows: SQTIHQWPATLVQPVGSPLSLECTVEGTSNPNLYWYRQAAGRGLQLLFYSVGIGQISSEVPQNLSASRPQDRQFILSSKKLLLSDSGFYLCAWSPGLAPAPFFGPGTRLTVL.

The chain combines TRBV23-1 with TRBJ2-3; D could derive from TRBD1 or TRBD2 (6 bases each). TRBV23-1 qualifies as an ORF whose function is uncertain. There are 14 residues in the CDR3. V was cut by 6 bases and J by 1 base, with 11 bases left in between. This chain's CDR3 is CASRPRGGTDTQYF. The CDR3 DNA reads TGCGCCAGCAGACCGAGGGGGGGCACAGATACGCAGTATTTT.

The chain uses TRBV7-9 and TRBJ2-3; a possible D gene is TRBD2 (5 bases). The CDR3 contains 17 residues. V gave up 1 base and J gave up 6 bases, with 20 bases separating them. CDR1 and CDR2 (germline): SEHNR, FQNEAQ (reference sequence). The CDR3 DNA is TGTGCCAGCAGCTTAGACTCAGCCCTAGGAGGATGGGATACGCAGTATTTT. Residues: CASSLDSALGGWDTQYF.

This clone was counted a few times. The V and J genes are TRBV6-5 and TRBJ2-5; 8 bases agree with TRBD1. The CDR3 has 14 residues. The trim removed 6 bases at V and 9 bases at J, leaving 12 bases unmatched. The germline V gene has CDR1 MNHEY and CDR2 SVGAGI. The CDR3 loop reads CASRGQGGHWAQYF. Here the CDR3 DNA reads TGTGCCAGCAGAGGACAGGGCGGTCATTGGGCCCAGTACTTC.

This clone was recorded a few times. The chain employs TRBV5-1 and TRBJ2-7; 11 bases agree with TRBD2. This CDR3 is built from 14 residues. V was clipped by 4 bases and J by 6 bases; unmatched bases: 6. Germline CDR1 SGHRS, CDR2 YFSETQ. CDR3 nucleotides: TGCGCCAGCAGCATAGCGGGAGGGCCGCGCGAGCAGTACTTC. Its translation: CASSIAGGPREQYF.